Presented here are 27 T cell receptor beta chains from one specimen sequenced in a study of shared clonotypes between healthy human individuals. The protocol was immunoSEQ multiplex PCR, while the TCRdb copy is restricted to in-frame clones and leaves out a portion. The data hold about 500,000 clones, with more than 70% observed a single time. The sample comprised PBMCs. Source of these receptors: a woman aged 35 to 49 in good health. Some clones in this sample may be carry-over from other donors' samples.

The chain has TRBV7-9 and TRBJ2-7; the match to TRBD2 covers 12 bases. There are 17 residues in the CDR3. Germline V lookup: CDR1 SEHNR, CDR2 FQNEAQ (reference sequence). The junction had 8 bases not matched to a gene; V was cut back by 3 bases and J by 2 bases. The CDR3 nucleotides are TGTGCCAGCAGCTTGCCTACTAGCGGGAGGACAGCCTACGAGCAGTACTTC. Protein product: CASSLPTSGRTAYEQYF.

The rearrangement links TRBV9 to TRBJ2-2; 8 positions agree with TRBD2. Unmatched junction bases numbered 5, after V lost 1 base and J lost 3 bases. The length of the CDR3 is 16 residues. Germline V gene lookup returns CDR1 SGDLS and CDR2 YYNGEE. The CDR3 protein is CASSVSGRPDTGELFF. CDR3 coding DNA: TGTGCCAGCAGCGTAAGCGGGAGACCCGACACCGGGGAGCTGTTTTTT.

This chain joins TRBV6-1 and TRBJ2-6; D is undetermined. In germline, CDR1 is MNHNS, CDR2 SASEGT. CDR3 size: 17 residues. Trimming cost V 3 bases and J 3 bases, with 15 bases left between them. The CDR3 region has the DNA TGTGCCAGCAGTGACTGGGGTATCTTGAGTGGGGCCAACGTCCTGACTTTC. It translates to CASSDWGILSGANVLTF.

This clone was seen a few times. The CDR3 sequence: CASSQHVGTTVMTEAFF. The CDR3 coding sequence is TGTGCCAGCAGCCAACACGTTGGGACAACGGTAATGACTGAAGCTTTCTTT. This chain links TRBV14 with TRBJ1-1; tentatively, D is TRBD1 (6 bases). Germline values: CDR1 SGHDN, CDR2 FVKESK. CDR3 length equals 17 residues. V was clipped by 2 bases and J by 5 bases, with 21 bases between them.

V and J are TRBV30 and TRBJ2-1, with TRBD2 matching 13 bases. The J segment lost 8 bases and the V segment lost 5 bases, leaving 3 bases of the junction unmatched. This CDR3 comprises 13 residues. Germline CDR1 GTSNPN, CDR2 SVGIG (reference sequence). CDR3 amino acids: CAWGLAGADEQFF. The CDR3, as DNA: TGTGCCTGGGGACTAGCGGGAGCTGATGAGCAGTTCTTC.

With regard to this clone: At one of its ends the junction is not consistent with the germline gene, which may arise from a read error. This chain links TRBV30 with TRBJ2-2; possible D gene TRBD2, 5 bases. Germline V gene data show CDR1 as GTSNPN and CDR2 as SVGIG (reference sequence). The CDR3 contains 14 residues. CDR3: CAWSRRGVTGELVF. The CDR3 DNA follows: TGTGCCTGGAGTCGTCGGGGAGTCACCGGGGAGCTGGTTTTT.

This clone was picked up a small number of times. The chain joins TRBV27 to TRBJ2-7; the match to TRBD2 covers 7 bases. Per germline, CDR1 MNHEY and CDR2 SMNVEV (reference sequence). J gave up 4 bases and V 3 bases, and 3 bases lay outside the gene matches. The CDR3 totals 13 residues. The CDR3 sequence: CASSLFGGYEQYF. CDR3 bases: TGTGCCAGCAGTTTGTTCGGGGGGTACGAGCAGTACTTC.

The chain carries TRBV27 and TRBJ2-3; D may be TRBD1 (6 bases). The CDR3 spans 13 residues. Trimming left V 1 base short and J 9 bases short, with 11 bases between. Germline values: CDR1 MNHEY, CDR2 SMNVEV (reference sequence). CDR3 amino acids: CASSLWGQPTQYF. CDR3 bases: TGTGCCAGCAGTTTATGGGGACAACCCACGCAGTATTTT.

The rearrangement uses TRBV15 and TRBJ2-5, with TRBD2 identical over 8 bases. CDR3 length: 17 residues. Germline CDR1 and CDR2: LNHNV and YYDKDF (reference sequence). V was clipped by 0 bases and J by 2 bases; unmatched bases: 8. CDR3 in amino acids: CATSRDQLAGRQETQYF. In DNA, the CDR3 is TGTGCCACCAGCAGAGATCAGCTAGCGGGCCGGCAAGAGACCCAGTACTTC.

This clone appeared a few times. This chain connects TRBV19 to TRBJ1-1, with 7 bases identical to TRBD1. CDR3 length: 14 amino acids. CDR1 is LNHDA, CDR2 SQIVND, per germline (reference sequence). V gave up 6 bases and J gave up 4 bases; unmatched junction bases: 8. CDR3 loop: CASSLQGFITEAFF. As DNA, the CDR3 is TGTGCCAGTAGCTTACAGGGGTTTATCACTGAAGCTTTCTTT.

V usage is TRBV5-1 and J usage is TRBJ2-2; either TRBD1 or TRBD2 may fit D (5 bases each). Germline CDR1 reads SGHRS; CDR2 reads YFSETQ. The V end lost 0 bases, the J end lost 6 bases, and 9 bases lay between the germline ends. This CDR3 region has 14 residues. The CDR3 reads CASSLGLGAGELFF. The CDR3 DNA reads TGCGCCAGCAGCTTGGGATTGGGGGCCGGGGAGCTGTTTTTT.

CDR3 in amino acids: CASSSPTSGRPPYF. The DNA of the CDR3 is TGTGCCAGCAGCTCGCCGACTAGCGGGAGGCCGCCCTACTTC. The chain links TRBV5-6 to TRBJ2-5, with TRBD2 identical over 13 bases. Germline V gene lookup returns CDR1 SGHDT and CDR2 YYEEEE. The V and J ends lost 3 bases and 14 bases, in that order; junction bases with no gene match: 10. The length of the CDR3 is 14 residues.

The chain uses TRBV6-6 and TRBJ1-1; maybe TRBD1 (6 bases). Germline assignment: CDR1 MNHNY and CDR2 SVGAGI (reference sequence). With 7 bases removed from V and 5 bases from J, the gap between germline ends came to 17 bases. This CDR3 is 14 amino acids long. In DNA form, the CDR3 reads TGTGCCAGCATCCCATCTCAGGGGAATACTGAAGCTTTCTTT. This translates into CASIPSQGNTEAFF.

The rearrangement joins TRBV7-9 to TRBJ1-6, with D possibly matching TRBD1 (5 bases). Trimming cost V 3 bases and J 5 bases, with 17 bases left between them. This CDR3 is built from 17 residues. The germline gives CDR1 SEHNR, CDR2 FQNEAQ (reference sequence). CDR3 amino acids: CASSFRNRDGNNSPLHF. CDR3 in DNA: TGTGCCAGCAGCTTTCGCAACCGGGACGGGAATAATTCACCCCTCCACTTT.

The chain couples TRBV5-4 to TRBJ2-4; D ambiguous. Trimming pared 0 bases from V and 7 bases from J, leaving 17 bases between. Germline-derived CDR1 and CDR2 are SGHNT and YYREEE (reference sequence). The CDR3 has 16 residues. CDR3 sequence reads: CASSLDLTKERNIQYF. CDR3 coding DNA: TGTGCCAGCAGCTTGGATTTAACCAAAGAGAGGAACATTCAGTACTTC.

J is TRBJ2-2 and V is TRBV2; maybe TRBD1 (6 bases). The CDR3 has 14 residues. CDR1 and CDR2 from the germline V gene are SNHLY and FYNNEI. V lost 4 bases and J 0 bases, leaving 6 bases between the germline ends. CDR3 protein: CASSGTANTGELFF. CDR3 nucleotide sequence: TGTGCCAGCAGTGGGACAGCGAACACCGGGGAGCTGTTTTTT.

This rearrangement joins TRBV5-1 to TRBJ2-2, with D hard to call. The CDR3 is made up of 12 amino acids. Looked up from germline, CDR1 is SGHRS and CDR2 is YFSETQ. Trimming left V 7 bases short and J 4 bases short, with 8 bases between. DNA of the CDR3: TGCGCCAGCCGCTCGGGCACCGGGGAGCTGTTTTTT. Translated, it gives CASRSGTGELFF.

The chain joins TRBV7-2 to TRBJ2-7; 8 bases map to TRBD1. The V gene's germline CDR1 is SGHTA and CDR2 FQGNSA. This CDR3 is built from 14 residues. After removal of 7 bases from V and 5 bases from J, the junction contained 10 bases not matched to a gene. CDR3 in DNA: TGTGCCAGCACCCCGAGGACAGGGATCGACGAGCAGTACTTC. This codes for CASTPRTGIDEQYF.

V usage is TRBV7-6 and J usage is TRBJ2-2; tentative D call: TRBD2 (5 bases). Trimming left V 5 bases short and J 4 bases short, with 11 bases between. Germline values: CDR1 SGHVS, CDR2 FNYEAQ. The CDR3 length is 14 residues. CDR3 in amino acids: CASSPLSGTGELFF. The DNA of the CDR3 is TGTGCCAGCAGCCCGCTCAGCGGCACCGGGGAGCTGTTTTTT.

The chain links TRBV19 to TRBJ1-5; D not resolved. This CDR3 region has 14 residues. Germline loops: CDR1 LNHDA, CDR2 SQIVND (reference sequence). V lost 3 bases, J lost 0 bases, and 6 bases lay in between. DNA of the CDR3: TGTGCCAGTAGTATCGCGAGTAGCAATCAGCCCCAGCATTTT. It yields the protein CASSIASSNQPQHF.

The chain is built from TRBV10-3 and TRBJ2-3, with 10 positions matching TRBD2. Germline values: CDR1 ENHRY, CDR2 SYGVKD. After removal of 2 bases from V and 0 bases from J, the junction contained 5 bases not matched to a gene. The CDR3 has 17 residues. Here the CDR3 reads CAISEVPGLASTDTQYF. As DNA, the CDR3 is TGTGCCATCAGTGAGGTACCGGGACTAGCGAGCACAGATACGCAGTATTTT.

CDR3: CSVAGTSEGNEQFF. CDR3 nucleotides: TGCAGCGTCGCCGGGACTAGCGAAGGCAATGAGCAGTTCTTC. The chain combines TRBV29-1 with TRBJ2-1; 10 bases fit TRBD2. Germline V gene data show CDR1 as SQVTM and CDR2 as ANQGSEA. Germline trimming cut 6 bases from V and 6 bases from J; bases unmatched to any gene: 8. This CDR3 contains 14 residues.

Only a few counts were recorded for this clone. The chain uses TRBV9 and TRBJ2-2, with D possibly being TRBD2 (5 bases). V lost 4 bases and J 5 bases, leaving 12 bases between the germline ends. Germline V gives CDR1 SGDLS, CDR2 YYNGEE. The CDR3 spans 14 residues. CDR3 sequence reads: CASSPLLATGELFF. Here the CDR3 DNA reads TGTGCCAGCAGCCCTTTGCTAGCTACCGGGGAGCTGTTTTTT.

J is TRBJ2-3 and V is TRBV15, with D perhaps matching TRBD2 (6 bases). Trimming removed 1 base at V and 3 bases at J, with 8 bases between. In germline, CDR1 is LNHNV, CDR2 YYDKDF (reference sequence). This CDR3 spans 14 amino acids. The CDR3 coding sequence is TGTGCCACCAGCAGAGGGGGGGAGACAGATACGCAGTATTTT. It yields the protein CATSRGGETDTQYF. Using reference TRBV15 and TRBJ2-3 for the parts outside the CDR3, the full variable domain is DAMVIQNPRYQVTQFGKPVTLSCSQTLNHNVMYWYQQKSSQAPKLLFHYYDKDFNNEADTPDNFQSRRPNTSFCFLDIRSPGLGDTAMYLCATSRGGETDTQYFGPGTRLTVL.

The table lists this clone with a count of one. The V and J genes are TRBV4-2 and TRBJ2-3; D remains unclear. The CDR3 length is 17 residues. The V gene lost 1 base and the J gene lost 1 base, with 15 bases spanning the gap. CDR1 and CDR2 from the germline V gene are LGHNA and YNFKEQ. The CDR3 region has the DNA TGTGCCAGCAGCCAAGGGGTAGGGCAAAGTGGCACAGATACGCAGTATTTT. Residues: CASSQGVGQSGTDTQYF.

Details on this clone: Since a much larger clone is just one base distant, this may be a read error. V usage is TRBV29-1 and J usage is TRBJ2-5, with 7 bases fitting TRBD2. The junction had 14 bases not matched to a gene; V was cut back by 8 bases and J by 5 bases. Germline CDR1 is SQVTM and CDR2 is ANQGSEA. The CDR3 spans 14 residues. The CDR3 region has the DNA TGCAGCATCGCTACTAGCGCGGGCCCTGAGACCCAGTACTTC. Its protein product is CSIATSAGPETQYF.

The sample holds one count of this clone. The chain has TRBV9 and TRBJ1-3; no reliable D call. The germline CDR1 and CDR2 sequences are SGDLS and YYNGEE. Trimming removed 0 bases from V and 3 bases from J, with 7 bases in between. This CDR3 contains 14 residues. The CDR3 here is CASSVDGSGNTIYF. CDR3 coding DNA: TGTGCCAGCAGCGTAGACGGCAGTGGAAACACCATATATTTT.